Detailed here is one TCR beta chain. The antigen remains unidentified. The data were taken from a study of cytomegalovirus exposure and HLA in healthy donors. Study details: Genotyping showed around four fifths of hundreds of donors falling in the Caucasian-associated ancestry cluster. Study-level results: As a later analysis showed, a missense DCLRE1C variant was linked to trimming of TCR beta V- and J-genes. Many donors carried some public TCRs, although rarity characterized most TCR sequences. Cytomegalovirus association was assigned to around 150 TCR beta chains.

Vbeta (60) and Jbeta (13) primers were used in the PCR. Profiling relied on immunoSEQ multiplex PCR, and the TCRdb table lists in-frame clones only, not all of them. Among 100,000 or so clones listed, 75% to 80% were seen once. Trimming removed 7 bases from V and 1 base from J, with 14 bases in between. CDR1 is MNHEY and CDR2 is SVGAGI in the germline V gene. This CDR3 contains 14 residues. This chain links TRBV6-5 with TRBJ2-7, with D perhaps TRBD2 (6 bases). The sequenced material came from PBMCs. This receptor was obtained from a woman between 40 and 50 years old in good health and CMV-seropositive. The CDR3 nucleotides read TGTGCCAGCACCAACTTCGGGGGTTCCTACGAGCAGTACTTC. Amino acid sequence: CASTNFGGSYEQYF.